Presented here are 32 T cell receptor beta chains from one specimen sequenced in a study of CD8+ T cells in alopecia areata. cDNA serving as the sequencing template came from extracted, reverse transcribed RNA. Sequencing was performed with immunoSEQ multiplex PCR; in TCRdb, only in-frame clones are kept and a portion is missing. Among around 290,000 clones, roughly 64% were seen once, and the ten largest hold around 1.8%. As for treatment: oral pan-JAK inhibitor, 5-10 mg twice daily. The sequences come from CD4+ T cells sorted from blood, collected at week 24, from a patient treated with tofacitinib. These receptors all come from a human donor with alopecia areata.

This chain connects TRBV10-3 to TRBJ2-3; 9 positions agree with TRBD2. Germline V gives CDR1 ENHRY, CDR2 SYGVKD. The CDR3 covers 15 residues. The J segment lost 3 bases and the V segment lost 5 bases, leaving 6 bases of the junction unmatched. The CDR3 nucleotides read TGTGCCATCAGTTCTAGCGGGGAGTTTACAGATACGCAGTATTTT. The encoded protein is CAISSSGEFTDTQYF.

The rearrangement links TRBV5-1 to TRBJ2-3; 7 nucleotides match TRBD2. Germline values: CDR1 SGHRS, CDR2 YFSETQ. The V segment lost 4 bases and the J segment 8 bases; nucleotides outside the gene matches: 7. This CDR3 region has 13 residues. The CDR3 sequence is CASSPGGLGTQYF. The CDR3 DNA sequence: TGCGCCAGCAGCCCGGGAGGACTGGGTACGCAGTATTTT.

The rearrangement links TRBV19 to TRBJ1-5; D possibly corresponds to TRBD1 (5 bases). The germline V gene has CDR1 LNHDA and CDR2 SQIVND (reference sequence). Trimming removed 3 bases at V and 3 bases at J, with 9 bases between. CDR3 length: 14 amino acids. CDR3 sequence reads: CASSMGLLNQPQHF. The CDR3 DNA follows: TGTGCCAGTAGTATGGGACTACTCAATCAGCCCCAGCATTTT.

The chain links TRBV19 to TRBJ2-5, with 9 bases fitting TRBD1. V lost 5 bases, J lost 3 bases, and 1 base stayed unmatched. The CDR3 is made up of 13 amino acids. CDR1 LNHDA and CDR2 SQIVND come from the germline V gene (reference sequence). This CDR3 reads CASSWDREETQYF. The CDR3, as DNA: TGTGCCAGTAGTTGGGACAGGGAAGAGACCCAGTACTTC.

This chain uses TRBV29-1 with TRBJ2-7, with D possibly TRBD1 on 6 matching bases. V lost 7 bases, J lost 7 bases, and 17 bases lay in between. Germline CDR1 and CDR2: SQVTM and ANQGSEA. This CDR3 spans 12 amino acids. The CDR3 sequence: CSARTENWEQYF. CDR3 bases: TGCAGCGCAAGGACAGAGAATTGGGAGCAGTACTTC.

This clone was detected only a few times. V gene TRBV15 combines with J gene TRBJ1-4; unclear D gene. Germline assignment: CDR1 LNHNV and CDR2 YYDKDF (reference sequence). The V end was cut by 1 base, the J end by 0 bases, with 0 bases between. The CDR3 runs to 13 residues. The CDR3 nucleotides read TGTGCCACCAGCAGAGCAACTAATGAAAAACTGTTTTTT. Amino acid sequence: CATSRATNEKLFF. The whole variable domain, filled in from reference TRBV15 and TRBJ1-4, reads DAMVIQNPRYQVTQFGKPVTLSCSQTLNHNVMYWYQQKSSQAPKLLFHYYDKDFNNEADTPDNFQSRRPNTSFCFLDIRSPGLGDTAMYLCATSRATNEKLFFGSGTQLSVL.

This clone was detected a few times. This chain joins TRBV7-8 and TRBJ2-5; D may be TRBD1 (5 bases). Trimming pared 5 bases from V and 5 bases from J, leaving 12 bases between. Germline V gene sequence: CDR1 SGHVS, CDR2 FQNEAQ. The CDR3 runs 13 residues. CDR3 loop: CASSPRQFETQYF. CDR3 nucleotides: TGTGCCAGCAGCCCCCGACAGTTCGAGACCCAGTACTTC.

The chain employs TRBV2 and TRBJ2-1; D gene uncertain. The CDR3 covers 16 residues. Germline V gene data show CDR1 as SNHLY and CDR2 as FYNNEI. Trimming stripped 2 bases from V and 3 bases from J, with 14 bases between. The CDR3 region is CASSERVNGIYNEQFF. The CDR3, as DNA: TGTGCCAGCAGTGAACGAGTTAATGGGATCTACAATGAGCAGTTCTTC.

The J gene is TRBJ2-5, the V gene TRBV5-6; tentatively, D is TRBD1 (5 bases). This CDR3 has 12 residues. The germline gives CDR1 SGHDT, CDR2 YYEEEE. Between the trimmed V and J ends, which lost 4 bases and 3 bases, there was a span of 7 bases. The CDR3 spells CASSPREETQYF. CDR3 nucleotide sequence: TGTGCCAGCAGCCCCAGGGAAGAGACCCAGTACTTC.

On this clone: A much larger clone lies one base from this, so it may be a read error. The chain carries TRBV7-3 and TRBJ2-2; no clear D gene. The CDR3 is made up of 12 amino acids. Germline CDR1 reads SGHTA; CDR2 reads FQGTGA. Trimming left V 4 bases short and J 2 bases short, with 2 bases between. For the CDR3, the DNA is TGTGCCAGCAGCTCTAACACCGGGGAGCTGTTTTTT. It yields the protein CASSSNTGELFF.

A single count supports this clone. The V and J genes are TRBV4-2 and TRBJ1-1; D remains unclear. The CDR3 has 14 residues. Trimming took 5 bases from V and 0 from J, leaving 10 bases between them. Germline-derived CDR1 and CDR2 are LGHNA and YNFKEQ. In nucleotides, the CDR3 is TGTGCCAGCAGCAGGGTCCCCATGAACACTGAAGCTTTCTTT. Encoded protein: CASSRVPMNTEAFF.

This clone was observed a few times. The V and J genes are TRBV29-1 and TRBJ2-1; 16 nucleotides line up with TRBD2. CDR1 and CDR2 (germline): SQVTM, ANQGSEA. This CDR3 contains 17 residues. Losses at the gene ends were 7 bases for V and 7 bases for J; bases not matched to a gene: 13. CDR3 sequence reads: CSAGTSGGAGAINEQFF. DNA for the CDR3: TGCAGCGCCGGGACTAGCGGGGGGGCCGGTGCGATTAATGAGCAGTTCTTC.

This chain joins TRBV5-6 and TRBJ1-1; maybe TRBD1 (5 bases). The germline V and J ends were trimmed by 4 bases and 7 bases, with 14 bases remaining between them. The CDR3 extends over 13 amino acids. The V gene's germline CDR1 is SGHDT and CDR2 YYEEEE. The CDR3 sequence is CASSAPGRGEAFF. In DNA form, the CDR3 reads TGTGCCAGCAGCGCCCCGGGACGGGGTGAAGCTTTCTTT.

This clone was seen a handful of times. The V gene is TRBV2, the J gene TRBJ2-7; D gene uncertain. The CDR3 totals 12 residues. Trimming removed 8 bases from V and 0 bases from J, with 8 bases in between. Germline V gene data show CDR1 as SNHLY and CDR2 as FYNNEI. The CDR3 sequence: CASSALSYEQYF. The CDR3 coding sequence is TGTGCCAGCTCTGCACTCTCCTACGAGCAGTACTTC.

The DNA of the CDR3 is TGCGCCAGCAGCCCGAGAGGACAGGGGGGATACGAGCAGTACTTC. Its protein is CASSPRGQGGYEQYF. The chain carries TRBV5-1 and TRBJ2-7, with 10 bases lining up with TRBD1. Trimming took 4 bases from V and 4 from J; bases not matched to a gene: 8. The germline CDR1 and CDR2 sequences are SGHRS and YFSETQ. There are 15 residues in the CDR3.

The chain uses TRBV5-1 and TRBJ1-2, with a tentative D call TRBD1 (5 bases). The V gene's germline CDR1 is SGHRS and CDR2 YFSETQ. This CDR3 spans 18 amino acids. The V gene lost 0 bases and the J gene lost 7 bases, with 25 bases spanning the gap. CDR3 residues: CASSLGSAANRGLGGYTF. CDR3 DNA sequence: TGCGCCAGCAGCTTGGGGTCCGCTGCTAATAGGGGACTTGGTGGCTACACCTTC.

The chain couples TRBV9 to TRBJ1-2; 9 positions match TRBD1. V was pared by 6 bases and J by 7 bases, with 10 bases of the junction left unmatched. This CDR3 has 14 amino acids. The germline V gene encodes CDR1 SGDLS and CDR2 YYNGEE. The CDR3 protein is CASMGTGSTSGYTF. The CDR3 DNA reads as TGTGCCAGCATGGGGACAGGGAGTACCTCTGGCTACACCTTC.

The V gene is TRBV9, the J gene TRBJ1-2, with no clear D. Germline values: CDR1 SGDLS, CDR2 YYNGEE. The length of the CDR3 is 15 residues. V shed 0 bases and J shed 2 bases, with 11 bases lying between them. CDR3 in DNA: TGTGCCAGCAGCGTAGAACCCCAGACCAACTATGGCTACACCTTC. Its translation is CASSVEPQTNYGYTF. Combining the CDR3 with reference TRBV9 and TRBJ1-2 gives the whole variable domain DSGVTQTPKHLITATGQRVTLRCSPRSGDLSVYWYQQSLDQGLQFLIQYYNGEERAKGNILERFSAQQFPDLHSELNLSSLELGDSALYFCASSVEPQTNYGYTFGSGTRLTVV.

The chain employs TRBV7-2 and TRBJ2-5; 9 bases are a match to TRBD1. With 5 bases clipped from V and 5 bases from J, the junction kept 9 bases outside the gene matches. CDR3 size: 15 residues. Germline values: CDR1 SGHTA, CDR2 FQGNSA. CDR3 sequence reads: CASSKPGTGSETQYF. CDR3 bases: TGTGCCAGCAGCAAACCCGGGACAGGGAGTGAGACCCAGTACTTC.

The chain uses TRBV19 and TRBJ2-3; tentatively, D is TRBD1 or TRBD2 (5 bases each). CDR1 and CDR2 from the germline V gene are LNHDA and SQIVND (reference sequence). This CDR3 spans 14 amino acids. V gave up 5 bases and J gave up 6 bases, with 15 bases separating them. CDR3 nucleotides: TGTGCCAGTAGTCGGGACGGAGGAAAGGATACGCAGTATTTT. Amino acid sequence: CASSRDGGKDTQYF.

The table lists this clone with a few counts. The CDR3 sequence: CASSIRGALEKLFF. CDR3 DNA sequence: TGTGCCAGTAGTATCCGGGGGGCGCTTGAAAAACTGTTTTTT. The chain couples TRBV19 to TRBJ1-4, with D perhaps matching TRBD1 (6 bases). The germline V gene has CDR1 LNHDA and CDR2 SQIVND (reference sequence). CDR3 length equals 14 residues. V was cut by 3 bases and J by 7 bases, with 12 bases left in between. The variable domain in full, completed from reference TRBV19 and TRBJ1-4, reads DGGITQSPKYLFRKEGQNVTLSCEQNLNHDAMYWYRQDPGQGLRLIYYSQIVNDFQKGDIAEGYSVSREKKESFPLTVTSAQKNPTAFYLCASSIRGALEKLFFGSGTQLSVL.

The chain joins TRBV5-1 to TRBJ2-3; the D is unclear. The germline V and J ends were trimmed by 0 bases and 10 bases, with 9 bases remaining between them. CDR3 size: 12 residues. Germline-derived CDR1 and CDR2 are SGHRS and YFSETQ. CDR3 nucleotide sequence: TGCGCCAGCAGCTTGGAAGCTAGTGCGCAGTATTTT. This codes for CASSLEASAQYF.

The rearrangement links TRBV25-1 to TRBJ2-5, with 9 positions matching TRBD1. The germline V gene encodes CDR1 MGHDK and CDR2 SYGVNS. Germline trimming cut 4 bases from V and 4 bases from J; bases unmatched to any gene: 13. CDR3 length equals 17 residues. The CDR3: CASSGSPRTGVVETQYF. The CDR3 DNA sequence: TGTGCCAGCAGTGGATCCCCCCGGACAGGGGTGGTAGAGACCCAGTACTTC.

The V and J genes are TRBV4-2 and TRBJ1-2; D is possibly TRBD1 (6 bases). There are 20 residues in the CDR3. V lost 1 base to trimming and J lost 3 bases, with 27 bases between them. CDR1 and CDR2 (germline): LGHNA, YNFKEQ. In DNA form, the CDR3 reads TGTGCCAGCAGCCAAGCCCGAACTCCGGTACAGGGCCGCCTCTACTATGGCTACACCTTC. Protein product: CASSQARTPVQGRLYYGYTF.

The chain links TRBV20-1 to TRBJ1-2; no reliable D call. Trimming pared 4 bases from V and 6 bases from J, leaving 9 bases between. Germline CDR1 DFQATT, CDR2 SNEGSKA (reference sequence). The CDR3 has 11 amino acids. The CDR3 DNA reads as TGCAGTGCTATCAGTGGAAATGGCTACACCTTC. It codes for CSAISGNGYTF.

This clone was seen only a few times. The rearrangement uses TRBV7-2 and TRBJ1-2, with D perhaps matching TRBD1 (6 bases). V gave up 5 bases and J gave up 6 bases, with 22 bases separating them. CDR3 length: 16 residues. Germline V gene data show CDR1 as SGHTA and CDR2 as FQGNSA. CDR3 region: CASSPWDGPGVDGYTF. The CDR3 DNA is TGTGCCAGCAGCCCTTGGGATGGACCAGGGGTGGATGGCTACACCTTC.

The chain links TRBV30 to TRBJ1-2; 10 bases are shared with TRBD1. The CDR3 runs 12 residues. Per the germline V gene, CDR1 is GTSNPN and CDR2 is SVGIG (reference sequence). Trimming removed 7 bases from V and 6 bases from J; junction bases left unmatched: 5. The CDR3 is CASRDRGDGYTF. The CDR3 coding sequence is TGTGCCTCGAGGGACAGGGGAGATGGCTACACCTTC.

The chain is built from TRBV2 and TRBJ2-7; D uncertain. Trimming took 5 bases from V and 9 from J, leaving 11 bases between them. Germline V gene sequence: CDR1 SNHLY, CDR2 FYNNEI. This CDR3 region has 11 residues. The CDR3 DNA sequence: TGTGCCAGCAGTACTCTTGACTGGCAGTACTTC. Protein: CASSTLDWQYF.

The V and J genes are TRBV5-1 and TRBJ2-5, with no clear D. V lost 0 bases, J lost 0 bases, and 9 bases lay in between. The CDR3 contains 15 residues. From germline, CDR1 is SGHRS and CDR2 YFSETQ. CDR3 loop: CASSLEPGYQETQYF. The CDR3 region has the DNA TGCGCCAGCAGCTTGGAGCCAGGCTACCAAGAGACCCAGTACTTC. The whole variable domain, remainder taken from reference TRBV5-1 and TRBJ2-5, is KAGVTQTPRYLIKTRGQQVTLSCSPISGHRSVSWYQQTPGQGLQFLFEYFSETQRNKGNFPGRFSGRQFSNSRSEMNVSTLELGDSALYLCASSLEPGYQETQYFGPGTRLLVL.

This chain connects TRBV4-3 to TRBJ1-1; no firm D call. The germline CDR1 and CDR2 sequences are LGHNA and YSLEER. The CDR3 spans 15 residues. Between the trimmed V and J ends, which lost 0 bases and 0 bases, there was a span of 8 bases. For the CDR3, the DNA is TGCGCCAGCAGCCAAGAGGTAGATATGAACACTGAAGCTTTCTTT. Residues: CASSQEVDMNTEAFF.

Turning to this clone: This specimen includes other DNA sequences encoding the same CDR3. The chain links TRBV5-1 to TRBJ2-3; unclear D gene. V was cut by 0 bases and J by 6 bases, with 5 bases left in between. Germline-derived CDR1 and CDR2 are SGHRS and YFSETQ. The CDR3 loop spans 12 amino acids. CDR3 nucleotides: TGCGCCAGCAGCTTGGAAGTGGATACGCAGTATTTT. This encodes CASSLEVDTQYF.

This clone was detected only a few times. This rearrangement joins TRBV11-2 to TRBJ2-3; D call uncertain. This CDR3 is 14 amino acids long. The V gene's germline CDR1 is SGHAT and CDR2 FQNNGV. The V end lost 5 bases, the J end lost 6 bases, and 15 bases lay between the germline ends. The CDR3 nucleotides are TGTGCCAGCAGCAACGGTTTAGGTCGGGATACGCAGTATTTT. It codes for CASSNGLGRDTQYF.